Below are 5 T cell receptor beta chains sequenced from a single sample in a study of regulatory T cells in long-lasting Graves disease (dated by TCRdb to the early 2020s). What the time point label conveys for this sample: newly diagnosed GD, antithyroid drugs for less than 3 months. For both TCR sequencing and RNA sequencing, RNA was extracted from PBMCs in TRIzol. The library was produced with multiplex PCR. Data came from an Illumina HiSeq 4000. CDR3 regions were amplified by Arm-PCR with iRepertoire HTBI primers to construct TCR beta libraries. The raw public data were reprocessed by TCRdb itself: fastp quality trimming at Q25, MiXCR clonotype calling, in-frame beta chains only. CDR3 protein duplicates are merged, each entry listing the most common genes and DNA. The sample has about 470,000 distinct CDR3 sequences on record, under 15% of them singletons. 16% of the sample is taken by the ten largest.

These sequences were also reported in another study, on T cells in Graves' hyperthyroidism and ophthalmopathy.

Sequencing used peripheral blood mononuclear cells (PBMCs), obtained at new diagnosis, from a patient treated with antithyroid drugs. These receptors were taken from a woman in her thirties with Graves disease. Donor details come from another sample of the same person, matched by shared clones.

This clonotype appeared many times. The chain joins TRBV20-1 to TRBJ2-3; possibly TRBD2 for D (6 bases). This CDR3 is 13 amino acids long. Germline CDR1 is DFQATT and CDR2 is SNEGSKA (reference sequence). V dropped 6 bases and J dropped 1 base, with 11 bases sitting between them. CDR3 in amino acids: CSALASRTDTQYF. Written as DNA, the CDR3 is TGCAGTGCCCTAGCGAGCCGCACAGATACGCAGTATTTT.

With respect to this clonotype: A far larger clone is only one base removed, so a read error is likely. The rearrangement links TRBV5-6 to TRBJ2-5; 9 bases are a match to TRBD2. With V trimmed by 2 bases and J by 11 bases, 25 bases remained unmatched. CDR1 is SGHDT, CDR2 YYEEEE, per germline. The length of the CDR3 is 19 residues. The CDR3: CASSLIVTSGFLRGNEQYF. The CDR3 region has the DNA TGTGCCAGCAGCTTAATCGTAACTAGCGGGTTTCTCCGGGGGAATGAGCAGTACTTC.

Ten or more counts support this clonotype. The genes are TRBV7-8 and TRBJ2-3; 7 nucleotides match TRBD2. The V gene end was trimmed by 5 bases and the J gene end by 2 bases; junction bases not matched to a gene: 4. The CDR3 covers 14 residues. Germline lookup yields CDR1 SGHVS and CDR2 FQNEAQ. The CDR3: CASSPREDTDTQYF. CDR3 nucleotide sequence: TGTGCCAGCAGCCCACGGGAGGACACAGATACGCAGTATTTT. Full variable domain (rest looked up from reference TRBV7-8 and TRBJ2-3): GAGVSQSPRYKVAKRGQDVALRCDPISGHVSLFWYQQALGQGPEFLTYFQNEAQLDKSGLPSDRFFAERPEGSVSTLKIQRTQQEDSAVYLCASSPREDTDTQYFGPGTRLTVL.

The table lists this clonotype with many counts. The chain uses TRBV2 and TRBJ2-6; D remains unclear. Per the germline V gene, CDR1 is SNHLY and CDR2 is FYNNEI. This CDR3 is built from 16 residues. V shed 2 bases and J shed 2 bases, with 10 bases lying between them. The CDR3 bases are TGTGCCAGCAGTGAATCTGGAGAGGCTGGGGCCAACGTCCTGACTTTC. It specifies CASSESGEAGANVLTF.

In this sample, this clonotype turned up many times. This chain links TRBV4-1 with TRBJ2-1, with D hard to call. The V end was cut by 1 base, the J end by 7 bases, with 11 bases between. Germline lookup yields CDR1 MGHRA and CDR2 YSYEKL. This CDR3 region has 14 residues. CDR3 loop: CASSQVGARNEQFF. As DNA, the CDR3 is TGCGCCAGCAGCCAAGTTGGCGCGAGGAATGAGCAGTTCTTC.